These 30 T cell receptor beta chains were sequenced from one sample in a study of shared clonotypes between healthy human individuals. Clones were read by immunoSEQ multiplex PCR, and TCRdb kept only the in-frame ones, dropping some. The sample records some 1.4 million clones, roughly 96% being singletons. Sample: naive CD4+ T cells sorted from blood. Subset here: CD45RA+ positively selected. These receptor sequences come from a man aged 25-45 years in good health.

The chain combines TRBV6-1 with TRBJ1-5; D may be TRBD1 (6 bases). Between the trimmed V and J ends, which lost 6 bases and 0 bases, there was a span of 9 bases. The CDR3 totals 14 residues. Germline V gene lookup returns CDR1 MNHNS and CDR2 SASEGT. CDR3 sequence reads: CASRVDSSNQPQHF. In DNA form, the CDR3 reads TGTGCCAGCAGGGTGGACAGTAGCAATCAGCCCCAGCATTTT.

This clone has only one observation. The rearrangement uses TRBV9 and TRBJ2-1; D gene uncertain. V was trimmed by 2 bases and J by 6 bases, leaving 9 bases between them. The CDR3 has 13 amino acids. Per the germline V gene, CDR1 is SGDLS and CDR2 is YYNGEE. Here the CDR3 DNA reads TGTGCCAGCAGCGTCTCGGTGTTCAATGAGCAGTTCTTC. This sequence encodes CASSVSVFNEQFF.

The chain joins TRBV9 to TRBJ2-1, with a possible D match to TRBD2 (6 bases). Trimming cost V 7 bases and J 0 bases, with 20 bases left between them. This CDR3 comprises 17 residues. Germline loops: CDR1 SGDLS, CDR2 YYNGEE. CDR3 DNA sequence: TGTGCCAGCGGGCCGACCGGAGCGGGCAGCTCCTACAATGAGCAGTTCTTC. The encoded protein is CASGPTGAGSSYNEQFF.

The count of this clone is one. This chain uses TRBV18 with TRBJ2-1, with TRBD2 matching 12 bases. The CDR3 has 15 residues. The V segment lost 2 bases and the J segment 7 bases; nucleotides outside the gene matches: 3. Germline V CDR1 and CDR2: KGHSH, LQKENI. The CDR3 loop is CASSPSSGRGNEQFF. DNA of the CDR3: TGTGCCAGCTCACCATCTAGCGGGAGGGGAAATGAGCAGTTCTTC.

The CDR3 coding sequence is TGTGCCAGCAGCGTTACGGGACAGCTCAATCAGCCCCAGCATTTT. Its protein is CASSVTGQLNQPQHF. This chain joins TRBV21-1 and TRBJ1-5; the DNA was not compared with TRBD1, the D call given in the table. TRBV21-1 is deemed a pseudogene. This CDR3 contains 15 residues.

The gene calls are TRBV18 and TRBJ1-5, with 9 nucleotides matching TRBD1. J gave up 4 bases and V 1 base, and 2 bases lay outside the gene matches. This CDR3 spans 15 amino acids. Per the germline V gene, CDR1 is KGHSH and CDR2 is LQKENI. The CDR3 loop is CASSPQTGGNQPQHF. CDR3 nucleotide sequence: TGTGCCAGCTCACCACAGACAGGGGGGAATCAGCCCCAGCATTTT.

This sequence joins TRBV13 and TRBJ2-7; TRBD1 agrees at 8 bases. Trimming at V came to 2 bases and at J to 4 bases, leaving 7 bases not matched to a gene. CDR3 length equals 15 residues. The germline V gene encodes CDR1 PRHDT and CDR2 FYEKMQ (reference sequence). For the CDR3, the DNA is TGTGCCAGCAGCTTAACAGGGGGTAATGTGTACGAGCAGTACTTC. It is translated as CASSLTGGNVYEQYF.

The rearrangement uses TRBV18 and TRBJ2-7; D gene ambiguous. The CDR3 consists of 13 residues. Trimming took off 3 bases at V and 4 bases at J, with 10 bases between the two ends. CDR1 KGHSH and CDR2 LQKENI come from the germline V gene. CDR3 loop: CASSPKDVYEQYF. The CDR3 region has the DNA TGTGCCAGCTCACCTAAAGACGTATACGAGCAGTACTTC.

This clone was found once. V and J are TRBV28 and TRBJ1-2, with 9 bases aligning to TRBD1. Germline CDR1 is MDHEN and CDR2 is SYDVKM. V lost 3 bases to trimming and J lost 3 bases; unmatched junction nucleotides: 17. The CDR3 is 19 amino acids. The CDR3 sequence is CASSFSITSRQGVYYGYTF. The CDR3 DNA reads TGTGCCAGCAGTTTCTCCATTACTAGCCGACAGGGGGTATACTATGGCTACACCTTC.

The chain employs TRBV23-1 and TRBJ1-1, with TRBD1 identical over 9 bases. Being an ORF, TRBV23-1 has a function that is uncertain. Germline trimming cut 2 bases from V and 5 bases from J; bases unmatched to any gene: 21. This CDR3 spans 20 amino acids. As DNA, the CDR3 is TGCGCCAGCAGTCAAGCTCCCATCTTCAATCCGGGACAGGGTGGGACTGAAGCTTTCTTT. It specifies CASSQAPIFNPGQGGTEAFF.

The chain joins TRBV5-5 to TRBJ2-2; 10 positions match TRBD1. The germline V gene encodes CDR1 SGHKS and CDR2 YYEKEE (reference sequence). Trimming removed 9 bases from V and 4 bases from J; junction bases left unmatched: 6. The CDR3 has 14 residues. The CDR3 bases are TGTGCCACCGCGGGACAGGGGAGCACCGGGGAGCTGTTTTTT. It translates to CATAGQGSTGELFF.

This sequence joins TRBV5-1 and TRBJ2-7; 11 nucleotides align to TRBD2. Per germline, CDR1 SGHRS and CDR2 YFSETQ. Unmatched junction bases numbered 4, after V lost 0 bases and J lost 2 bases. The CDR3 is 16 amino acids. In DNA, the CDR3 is TGCGCCAGCAGCTTGGGGACTAGCGGGCCGGCCTACGAGCAGTACTTC. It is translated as CASSLGTSGPAYEQYF.

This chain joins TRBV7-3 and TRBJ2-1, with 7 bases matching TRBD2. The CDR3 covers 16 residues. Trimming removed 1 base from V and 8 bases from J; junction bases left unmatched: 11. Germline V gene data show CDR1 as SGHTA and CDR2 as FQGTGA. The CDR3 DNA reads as TGTGCCAGCAGCTTAAGGGGAGGGACCCACCAATATGAGCAGTTCTTC. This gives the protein CASSLRGGTHQYEQFF.

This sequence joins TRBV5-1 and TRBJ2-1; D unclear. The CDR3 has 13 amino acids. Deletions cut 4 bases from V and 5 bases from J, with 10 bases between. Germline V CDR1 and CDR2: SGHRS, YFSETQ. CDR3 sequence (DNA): TGCGCCAGCAGCAGACTTTCGAACAATGAGCAGTTCTTC. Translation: CASSRLSNNEQFF.

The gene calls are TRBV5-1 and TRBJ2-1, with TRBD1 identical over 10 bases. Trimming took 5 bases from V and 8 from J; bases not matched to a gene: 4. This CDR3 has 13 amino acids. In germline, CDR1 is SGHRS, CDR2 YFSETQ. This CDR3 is CASRAGQGDEQFF. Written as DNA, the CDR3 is TGCGCCAGCAGAGCCGGACAGGGGGATGAGCAGTTCTTC.

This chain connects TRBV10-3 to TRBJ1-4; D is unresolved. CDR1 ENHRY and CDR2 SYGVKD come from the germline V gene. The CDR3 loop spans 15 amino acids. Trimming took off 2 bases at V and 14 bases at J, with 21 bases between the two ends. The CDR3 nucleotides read TGTGCCATCAGTGAGATTGCAGACCCTTCTCCTCGTCTGTTTTTT. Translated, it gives CAISEIADPSPRLFF.

The chain's CDR3 is CASSLGDRELETQYF. CDR3 bases: TGTGCCAGCAGCTTAGGTGATCGGGAACTGGAGACCCAGTACTTC. The V gene is TRBV7-9, the J gene TRBJ2-5, with D tentatively TRBD2 (5 bases). Trimming pared 1 base from V and 5 bases from J, leaving 14 bases between. The germline V gene encodes CDR1 SEHNR and CDR2 FQNEAQ (reference sequence). The CDR3 sequence is 15 residues long.

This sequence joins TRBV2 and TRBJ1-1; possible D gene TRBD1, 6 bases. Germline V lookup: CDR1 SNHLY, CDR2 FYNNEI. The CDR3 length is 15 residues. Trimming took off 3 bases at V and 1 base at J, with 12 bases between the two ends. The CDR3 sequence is CASSEISQGNTEAFF. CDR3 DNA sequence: TGTGCCAGCAGTGAGATCTCACAGGGGAACACTGAAGCTTTCTTT. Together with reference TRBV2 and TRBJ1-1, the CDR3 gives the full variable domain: EPEVTQTPSHQVTQMGQEVILRCVPISNHLYFYWYRQILGQKVEFLVSFYNNEISEKSEIFDDQFSVERPDGSNFTLKIRSTKLEDSAMYFCASSEISQGNTEAFFGQGTRLTVV.

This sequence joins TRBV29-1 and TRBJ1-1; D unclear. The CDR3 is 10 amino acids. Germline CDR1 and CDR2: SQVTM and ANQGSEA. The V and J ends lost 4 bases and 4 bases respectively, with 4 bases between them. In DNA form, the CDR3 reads TGCAGCGTTGCTTCCACTGAAGCTTTCTTT. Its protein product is CSVASTEAFF.

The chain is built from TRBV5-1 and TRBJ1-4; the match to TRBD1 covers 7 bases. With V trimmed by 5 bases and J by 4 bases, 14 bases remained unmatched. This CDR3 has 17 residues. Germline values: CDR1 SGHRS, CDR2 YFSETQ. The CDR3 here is CASRNKNPGQNNEKLFF. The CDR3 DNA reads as TGCGCCAGCAGGAACAAAAACCCGGGACAGAATAATGAAAAACTGTTTTTT.

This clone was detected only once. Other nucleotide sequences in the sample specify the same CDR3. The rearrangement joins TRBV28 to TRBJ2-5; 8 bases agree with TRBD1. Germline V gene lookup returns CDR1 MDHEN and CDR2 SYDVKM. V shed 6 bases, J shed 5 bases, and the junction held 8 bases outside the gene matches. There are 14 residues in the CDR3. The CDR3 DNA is TGTGCCAGCAGCCTGGACAGGGTCGTTGAGACCCAGTACTTC. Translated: CASSLDRVVETQYF.

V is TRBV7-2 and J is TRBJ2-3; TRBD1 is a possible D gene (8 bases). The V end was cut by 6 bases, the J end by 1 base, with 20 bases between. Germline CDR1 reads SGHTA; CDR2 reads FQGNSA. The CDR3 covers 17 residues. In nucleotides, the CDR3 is TGTGCCAGCAGTCACCAGGGGGCGGGAGCCGGCACAGATACGCAGTATTTT. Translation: CASSHQGAGAGTDTQYF.

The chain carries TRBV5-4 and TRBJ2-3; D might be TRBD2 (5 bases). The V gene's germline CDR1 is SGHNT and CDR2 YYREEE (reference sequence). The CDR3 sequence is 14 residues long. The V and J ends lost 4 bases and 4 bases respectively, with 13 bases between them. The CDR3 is CASSPPEESDTQYF. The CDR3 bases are TGTGCCAGCAGCCCCCCGGAGGAGTCAGATACGCAGTATTTT.

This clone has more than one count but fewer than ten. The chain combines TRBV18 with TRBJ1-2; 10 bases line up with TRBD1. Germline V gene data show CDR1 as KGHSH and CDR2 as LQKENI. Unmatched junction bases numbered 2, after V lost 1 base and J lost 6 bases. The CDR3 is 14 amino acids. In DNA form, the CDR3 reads TGTGCCAGCTCACCACTCGACAGGGGGCATGGCTACACCTTC. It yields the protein CASSPLDRGHGYTF.

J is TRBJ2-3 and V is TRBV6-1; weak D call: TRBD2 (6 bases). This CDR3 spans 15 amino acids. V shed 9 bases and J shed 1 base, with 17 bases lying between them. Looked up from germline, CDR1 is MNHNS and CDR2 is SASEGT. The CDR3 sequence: CASQRARTGTDTQYF. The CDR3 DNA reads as TGTGCCAGTCAGCGGGCACGCACTGGCACAGATACGCAGTATTTT.

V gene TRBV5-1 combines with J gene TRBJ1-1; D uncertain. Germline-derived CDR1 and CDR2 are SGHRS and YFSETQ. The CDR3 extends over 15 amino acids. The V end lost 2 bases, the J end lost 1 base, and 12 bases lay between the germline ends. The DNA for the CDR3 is TGCGCCAGCAGCTTCGGCGTCAGTCCGAACACTGAAGCTTTCTTT. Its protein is CASSFGVSPNTEAFF.

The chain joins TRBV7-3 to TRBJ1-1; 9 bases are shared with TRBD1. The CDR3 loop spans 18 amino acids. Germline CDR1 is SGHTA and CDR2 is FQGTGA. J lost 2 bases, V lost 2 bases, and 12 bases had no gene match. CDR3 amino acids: CASSLRGTTGQGNTEAFF. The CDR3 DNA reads TGTGCCAGCAGCTTACGGGGGACCACGGGACAGGGAAACACTGAAGCTTTCTTT.

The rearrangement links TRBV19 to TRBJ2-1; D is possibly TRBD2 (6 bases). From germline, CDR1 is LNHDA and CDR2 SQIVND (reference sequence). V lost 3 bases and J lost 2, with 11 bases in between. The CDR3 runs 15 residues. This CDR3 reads CASSMGGGPYNEQFF. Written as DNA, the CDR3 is TGTGCCAGTAGTATGGGAGGCGGCCCCTACAATGAGCAGTTCTTC. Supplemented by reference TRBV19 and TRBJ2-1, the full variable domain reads DGGITQSPKYLFRKEGQNVTLSCEQNLNHDAMYWYRQDPGQGLRLIYYSQIVNDFQKGDIAEGYSVSREKKESFPLTVTSAQKNPTAFYLCASSMGGGPYNEQFFGPGTRLTVL.

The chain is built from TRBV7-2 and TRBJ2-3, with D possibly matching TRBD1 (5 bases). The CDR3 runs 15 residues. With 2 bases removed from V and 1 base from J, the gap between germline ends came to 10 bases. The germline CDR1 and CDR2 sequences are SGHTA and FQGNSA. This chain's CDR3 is CASSLQGPRTDTQYF. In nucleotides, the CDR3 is TGTGCCAGCAGCTTACAGGGCCCTCGCACAGATACGCAGTATTTT.

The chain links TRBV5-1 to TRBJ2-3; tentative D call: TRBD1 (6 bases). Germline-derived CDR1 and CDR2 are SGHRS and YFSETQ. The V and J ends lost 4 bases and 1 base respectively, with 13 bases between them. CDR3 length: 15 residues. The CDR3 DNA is TGCGCCAGCAGCATTACAGGGCTGGGCACAGATACGCAGTATTTT. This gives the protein CASSITGLGTDTQYF. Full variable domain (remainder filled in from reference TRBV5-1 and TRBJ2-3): KAGVTQTPRYLIKTRGQQVTLSCSPISGHRSVSWYQQTPGQGLQFLFEYFSETQRNKGNFPGRFSGRQFSNSRSEMNVSTLELGDSALYLCASSITGLGTDTQYFGPGTRLTVL.